This TCR beta chain originates from a study of Ad26.COV2.S vaccination and SARS-CoV-2 variants. Libraries were prepared by immunoSEQ multiplex PCR; TCRdb keeps only in-frame clonotypes and omits some of them. The table records about 280,000 clones, 70% to 90% of them present only once. This CDR3 has 15 amino acids. Treatment meaning: roughly 20 received Ad26.COV2.S at low or high dose, single or two shots; about 5 received placebo; per-sample allocation not given. Sampling occurred on day 63 after the first vaccine or placebo injection. This receptor was identified in a person aged 18 to 59 who received the Ad26.COV2.S COVID-19 vaccine or a placebo. The specimen was peripheral blood, collected in a trial of Ad26.COV2.S vaccine versus placebo. The V and J genes are TRBV21-1 and TRBJ2-3. TRBV21-1 is deemed a pseudogene. The CDR3 coding sequence is TGTGCCAGCAGCAAGCATTCCGCTAGCACAGATACGCAGTATTTT. Translating gives CASSKHSASTDTQYF.